This TCR beta chain was identified during a study of cytomegalovirus exposure and HLA in healthy donors. PCR primers comprised 60 Vbeta and 13 Jbeta primers. TCRdb's table, derived via immunoSEQ multiplex PCR, lists solely in-frame clones and lacks some. The sample yields 100,000 to 150,000 clones, around 80% seen once. This CDR3 has 19 amino acids. The germline CDR1 and CDR2 sequences are SNHLY and FYNNEI. V trimming: 2 bases; J trimming: 0 bases; junction bases outside the gene matches: 11. Findings and caveats of the study: Cytomegalovirus-associated TCR beta chains were listed, numbering around 150. TCR beta sequences reportedly predicted most subjects' HLA-A and HLA-B alleles accurately. Other equally common chains were less clonally expanded than HLA-associated TCR beta chains, a later analysis showed.

With regard to this clone: What it binds is not known.

The chain links TRBV2 to TRBJ1-5; 9 positions match TRBD1. The clonotype comes from a man younger than 40 in good health and CMV-seropositive. Specimen: PBMCs. CDR3 nucleotides: TGTGCCAGCAGTGAATGGAGGGACAGGGTAGTCGGTAGCAATCAGCCCCAGCATTTT. Translating it yields CASSEWRDRVVGSNQPQHF.